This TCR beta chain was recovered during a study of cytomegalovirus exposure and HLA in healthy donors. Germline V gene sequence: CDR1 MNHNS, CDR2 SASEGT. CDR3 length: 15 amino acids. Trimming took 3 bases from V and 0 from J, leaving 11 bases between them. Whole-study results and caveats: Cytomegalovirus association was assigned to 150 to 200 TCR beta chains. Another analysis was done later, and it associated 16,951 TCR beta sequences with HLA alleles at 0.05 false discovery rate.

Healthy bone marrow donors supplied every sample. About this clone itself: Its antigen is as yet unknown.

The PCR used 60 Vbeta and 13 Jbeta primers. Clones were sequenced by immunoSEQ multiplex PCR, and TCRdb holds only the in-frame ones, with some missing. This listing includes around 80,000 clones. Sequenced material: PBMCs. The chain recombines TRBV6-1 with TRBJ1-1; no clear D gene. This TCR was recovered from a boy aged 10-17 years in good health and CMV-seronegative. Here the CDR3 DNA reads TGTGCCAGCAGTGAGGTTCCCGGGTTGAACACTGAAGCTTTCTTT. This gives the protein CASSEVPGLNTEAFF.